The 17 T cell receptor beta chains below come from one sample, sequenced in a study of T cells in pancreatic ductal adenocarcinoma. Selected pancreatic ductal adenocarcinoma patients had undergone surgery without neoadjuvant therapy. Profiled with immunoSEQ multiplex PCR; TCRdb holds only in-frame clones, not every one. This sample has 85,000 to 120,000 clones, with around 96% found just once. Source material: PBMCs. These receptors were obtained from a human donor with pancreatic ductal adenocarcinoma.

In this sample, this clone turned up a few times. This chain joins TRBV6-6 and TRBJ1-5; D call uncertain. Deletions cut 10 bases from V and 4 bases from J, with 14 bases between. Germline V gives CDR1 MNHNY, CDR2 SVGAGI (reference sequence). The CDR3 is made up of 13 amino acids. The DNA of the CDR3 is TGTGCCACAGAGGACTCGGGGAATCAGCCCCAGCATTTT. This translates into CATEDSGNQPQHF.

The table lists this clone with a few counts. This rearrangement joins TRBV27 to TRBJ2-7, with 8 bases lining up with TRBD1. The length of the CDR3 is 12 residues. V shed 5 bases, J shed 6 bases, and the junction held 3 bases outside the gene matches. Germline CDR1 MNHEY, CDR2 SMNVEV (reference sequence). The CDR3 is CASSPRGLEQYF. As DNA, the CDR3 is TGTGCCAGCAGTCCCAGGGGGCTCGAGCAGTACTTC.

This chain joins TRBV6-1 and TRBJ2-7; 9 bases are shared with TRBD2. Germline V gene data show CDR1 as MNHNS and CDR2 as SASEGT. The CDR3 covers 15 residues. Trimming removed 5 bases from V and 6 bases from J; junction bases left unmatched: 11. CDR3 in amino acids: CASSPRVAGEVEQYF. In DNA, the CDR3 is TGTGCCAGCAGTCCGCGGGTAGCGGGAGAAGTCGAGCAGTACTTC.

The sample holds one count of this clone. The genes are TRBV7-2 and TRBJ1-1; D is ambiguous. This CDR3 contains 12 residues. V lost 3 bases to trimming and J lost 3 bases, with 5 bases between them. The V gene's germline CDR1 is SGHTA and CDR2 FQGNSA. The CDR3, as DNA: TGTGCCAGCAGCTTGGTAGACACTGAAGCTTTCTTT. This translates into CASSLVDTEAFF.

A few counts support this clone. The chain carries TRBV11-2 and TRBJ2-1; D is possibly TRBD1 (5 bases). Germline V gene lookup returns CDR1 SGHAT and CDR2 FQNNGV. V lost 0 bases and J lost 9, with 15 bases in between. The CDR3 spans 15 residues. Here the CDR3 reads CASSLDSTRRGEQFF. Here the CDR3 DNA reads TGTGCCAGCAGCTTAGACTCAACACGAAGGGGTGAGCAGTTCTTC.

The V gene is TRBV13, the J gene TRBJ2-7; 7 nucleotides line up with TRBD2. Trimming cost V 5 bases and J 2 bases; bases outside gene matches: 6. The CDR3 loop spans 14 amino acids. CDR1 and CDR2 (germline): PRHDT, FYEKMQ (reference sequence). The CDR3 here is CASSTPSGPYEQYF. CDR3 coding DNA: TGTGCCAGCAGCACCCCTAGCGGTCCCTACGAGCAGTACTTC.

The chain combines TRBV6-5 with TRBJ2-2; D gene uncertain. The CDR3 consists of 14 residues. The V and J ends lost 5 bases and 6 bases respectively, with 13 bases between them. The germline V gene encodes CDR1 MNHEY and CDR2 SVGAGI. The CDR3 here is CASSTLAVPGELFF. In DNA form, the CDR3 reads TGTGCCAGCAGTACCCTTGCGGTCCCCGGGGAGCTGTTTTTT.

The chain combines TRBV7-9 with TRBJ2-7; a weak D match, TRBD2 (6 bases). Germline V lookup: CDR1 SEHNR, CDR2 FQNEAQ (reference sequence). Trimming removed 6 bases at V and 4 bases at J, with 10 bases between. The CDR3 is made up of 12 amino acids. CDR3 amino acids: CASSPSDYEQYF. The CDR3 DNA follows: TGTGCCAGCAGTCCTAGCGATTACGAGCAGTACTTC.

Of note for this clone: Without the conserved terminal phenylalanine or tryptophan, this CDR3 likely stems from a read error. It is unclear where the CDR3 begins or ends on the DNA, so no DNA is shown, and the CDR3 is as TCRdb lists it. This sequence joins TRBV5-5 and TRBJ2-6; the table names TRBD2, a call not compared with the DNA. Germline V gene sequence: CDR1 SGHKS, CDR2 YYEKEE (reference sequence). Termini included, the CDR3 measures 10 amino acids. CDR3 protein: CASSPQGCGG.

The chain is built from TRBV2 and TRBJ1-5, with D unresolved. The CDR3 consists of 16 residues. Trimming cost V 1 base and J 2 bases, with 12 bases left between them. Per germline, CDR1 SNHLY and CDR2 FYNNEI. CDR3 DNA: TGTGCCAGCAGTGAAGGACGCGGATTCGGCAATCAGCCCCAGCATTTT. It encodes CASSEGRGFGNQPQHF.

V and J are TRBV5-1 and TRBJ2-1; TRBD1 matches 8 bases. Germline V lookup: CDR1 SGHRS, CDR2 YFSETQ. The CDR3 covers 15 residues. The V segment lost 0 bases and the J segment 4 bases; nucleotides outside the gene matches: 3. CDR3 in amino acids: CASSLGGQGYNEQFF. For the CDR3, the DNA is TGCGCCAGCAGCTTGGGCGGACAGGGATACAATGAGCAGTTCTTC. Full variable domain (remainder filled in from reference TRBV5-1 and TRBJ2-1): KAGVTQTPRYLIKTRGQQVTLSCSPISGHRSVSWYQQTPGQGLQFLFEYFSETQRNKGNFPGRFSGRQFSNSRSEMNVSTLELGDSALYLCASSLGGQGYNEQFFGPGTRLTVL.

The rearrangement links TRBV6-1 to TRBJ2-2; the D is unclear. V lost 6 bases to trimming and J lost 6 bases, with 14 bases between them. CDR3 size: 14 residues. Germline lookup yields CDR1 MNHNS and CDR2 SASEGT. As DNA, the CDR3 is TGTGCCAGCAGCACGCAAGCTAGTTCCGGGGAGCTGTTTTTT. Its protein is CASSTQASSGELFF.

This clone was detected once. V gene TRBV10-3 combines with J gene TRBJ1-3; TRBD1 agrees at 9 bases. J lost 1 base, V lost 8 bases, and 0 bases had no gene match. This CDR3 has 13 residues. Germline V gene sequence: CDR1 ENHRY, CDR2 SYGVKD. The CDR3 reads CAIGTGSGNTIYF. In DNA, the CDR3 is TGTGCCATCGGGACAGGGTCTGGAAACACCATATATTTT.

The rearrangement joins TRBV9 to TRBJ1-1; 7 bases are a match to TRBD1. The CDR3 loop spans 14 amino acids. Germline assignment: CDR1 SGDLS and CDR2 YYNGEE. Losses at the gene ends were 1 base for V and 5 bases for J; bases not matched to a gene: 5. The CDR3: CASSVTIQGTEAFF. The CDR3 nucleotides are TGTGCCAGCAGCGTAACTATACAGGGGACTGAAGCTTTCTTT.

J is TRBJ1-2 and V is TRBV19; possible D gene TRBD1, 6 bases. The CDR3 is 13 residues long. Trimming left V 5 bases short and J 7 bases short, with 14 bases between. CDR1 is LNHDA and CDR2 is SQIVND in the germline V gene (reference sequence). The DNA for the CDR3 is TGTGCCAGTAGTGAGCAGGGGAAGGGTGGCTACACCTTC. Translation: CASSEQGKGGYTF.

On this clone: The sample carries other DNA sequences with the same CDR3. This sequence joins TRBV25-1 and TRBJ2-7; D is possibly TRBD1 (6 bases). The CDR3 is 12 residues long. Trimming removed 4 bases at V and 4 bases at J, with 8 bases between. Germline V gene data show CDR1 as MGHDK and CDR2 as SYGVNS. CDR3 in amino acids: CASSGTGYEQYF. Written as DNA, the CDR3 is TGTGCCAGCAGTGGAACAGGGTACGAGCAGTACTTC.

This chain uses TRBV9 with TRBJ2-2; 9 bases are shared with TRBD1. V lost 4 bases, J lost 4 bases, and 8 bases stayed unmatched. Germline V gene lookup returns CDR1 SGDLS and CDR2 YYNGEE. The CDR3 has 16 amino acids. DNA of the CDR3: TGTGCCAGCAGCTCTCGATCGACAGGGGGCACCGGGGAGCTGTTTTTT. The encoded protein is CASSSRSTGGTGELFF. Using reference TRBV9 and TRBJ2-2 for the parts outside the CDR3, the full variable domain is DSGVTQTPKHLITATGQRVTLRCSPRSGDLSVYWYQQSLDQGLQFLIQYYNGEERAKGNILERFSAQQFPDLHSELNLSSLELGDSALYFCASSSRSTGGTGELFFGEGSRLTVL.